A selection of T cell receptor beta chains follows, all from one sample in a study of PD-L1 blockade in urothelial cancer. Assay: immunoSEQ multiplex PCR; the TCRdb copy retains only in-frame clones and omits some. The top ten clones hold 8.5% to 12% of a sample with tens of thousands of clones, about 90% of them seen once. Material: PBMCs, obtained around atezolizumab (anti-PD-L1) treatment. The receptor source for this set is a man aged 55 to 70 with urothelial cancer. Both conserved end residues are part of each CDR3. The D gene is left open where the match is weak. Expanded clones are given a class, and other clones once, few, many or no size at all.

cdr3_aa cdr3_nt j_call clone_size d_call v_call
CASSSKSTGVNTEAFF TGTGCCAGCAGCTCGAAATCGACAGGCGTGAACACTGAAGCTTTCTTT TRBJ1-1 NA NA TRBV5-4
CASRKGRGTGANVLTF TGTGCCAGCAGGAAGGGTCGGGGTACTGGGGCCAACGTCCTGACTTTC TRBJ2-6 NA NA TRBV2
CASSESVGYGQYF TGCGCCAGCAGTGAGTCAGTCGGTTACGGGCAGTACTTC TRBJ2-7 NA NA TRBV10-2
CASRVAGGVDTQYF TGTGCCAGCAGGGTAGCGGGGGGTGTAGATACGCAGTATTTT TRBJ2-3 NA TRBD2 TRBV6-5
CASSSQTSGGNYEQYF TGTGCCAGCAGTTCCCAAACTAGCGGGGGAAATTACGAGCAGTACTTC TRBJ2-7 NA TRBD2 TRBV6-5
CSVDAGGAGDTQYF TGCAGCGTTGATGCCGGGGGGGCCGGAGATACGCAGTATTTT TRBJ2-3 NA TRBD2 TRBV29-1
CAWSAPSGGVRGQETQYF TGTGCCTGGAGTGCCCCTAGCGGGGGGGTGCGGGGCCAAGAGACCCAGTACTTC TRBJ2-5 NA TRBD2 TRBV30
CAWRVLDRGESYGYTF TGTGCCTGGAGAGTGCTGGACAGGGGCGAGAGCTATGGCTACACCTTC TRBJ1-2 NA TRBD1 TRBV30
CASRLGQGTATEAFF TGTGCAAGTCGCTTAGGACAGGGTACGGCCACTGAAGCTTTCTTT TRBJ1-1 few NA TRBV12-2
CASSPGGSPLHF TGTGCCAGCAGCCCAGGGGGGTCACCCCTCCACTTT TRBJ1-6 few TRBD1 TRBV14
CASSQETAGQFQYF TGTGCCAGCAGCCAAGAGACAGCGGGGCAGTTTCAGTACTTC TRBJ2-4 NA TRBD2 TRBV4-2
CASSVAGGAAGEQYF TGTGCCAGCAGCGTAGCGGGGGGGGCCGCTGGTGAGCAGTACTTC TRBJ2-7 NA TRBD2 TRBV5-4
CASSSGTGVVGELFF TGCGCCAGCAGCTCCGGGACAGGCGTTGTAGGGGAGCTGTTTTTT TRBJ2-2 NA TRBD1 TRBV4-3
CASSFRGLGTEAFF TGTGCCAGCAGCTTTCGGGGATTGGGGACTGAAGCTTTCTTT TRBJ1-1 NA NA TRBV13
CASGFTGGTSYEQYF TGTGCCAGCGGTTTCACAGGGGGTACCTCCTACGAGCAGTACTTC TRBJ2-7 once TRBD1 TRBV6-5
CASSEYFLDSSTDTQYF TGTGCCAGCAGTGAATATTTCCTAGACTCTAGCACAGATACGCAGTATTTT TRBJ2-3 NA NA TRBV25-1
CASSPEPDRASGANVLTF TGCGCCAGCAGCCCCGAACCCGACAGGGCCTCTGGGGCCAACGTCCTGACTTTC TRBJ2-6 once TRBD1 TRBV4-3
CASSFYATGRLDSNQPQHF TGTGCCAGCAGTTTTTATGCGACAGGGCGTCTCGATAGCAATCAGCCCCAGCATTTT TRBJ1-5 NA TRBD1 TRBV28
CASSIGSGNQPQHF TGTGCCAGTAGTATAGGTTCGGGCAATCAGCCCCAGCATTTT TRBJ1-5 NA NA TRBV19
CASSDYNYEQYF TGTGCCAGCAGCGACTACAACTACGAGCAGTACTTC TRBJ2-7 NA NA TRBV7-2
CASSSTGQYGYTF TGTGCCAGCAGCTCCACAGGGCAGTATGGCTACACCTTC TRBJ1-2 NA NA TRBV11-2
CASSPYSGTSGVETQYF TGTGCCAGCAGCCCATACTCCGGGACTAGCGGGGTAGAGACCCAGTACTTC TRBJ2-5 NA TRBD2 TRBV7-2
CASSEQATNQPQHF TGTGCCAGCAGTGAACAGGCAACGAATCAGCCCCAGCATTTT TRBJ1-5 NA NA TRBV2
CASSLVGANTEAFF TGTGCCAGCAGCTTGGTGGGGGCTAACACTGAAGCTTTCTTT TRBJ1-1 NA NA TRBV5-6
CRGQGSYEQYF TGCAGAGGACAGGGCTCCTACGAGCAGTACTTC TRBJ2-7 NA TRBD1 TRBV20-1
CASSEVQGAQPQHF TGTGCCAGCAGTGAAGTGCAGGGGGCTCAGCCCCAGCATTTT TRBJ1-5 NA TRBD1 TRBV2
CSATGGAADTQYF TGCAGCGCCACAGGGGGCGCCGCAGATACGCAGTATTTT TRBJ2-3 NA TRBD1 TRBV29-1
CASSYSFTGSNEKLFF TGTGCCAGCAGTTACTCCTTTACAGGGTCTAATGAAAAACTGTTTTTT TRBJ1-4 once NA TRBV6-5
CASSPSGGAGSTDTQYF TGTGCCAGCAGCCCTAGCGGGGGGGCGGGTAGCACAGATACGCAGTATTTT TRBJ2-3 NA TRBD2 TRBV7-8
CATTERQTLKAQAFF TGCGCCACCACAGAACGCCAAACTCTTAAGGCCCAAGCTTTCTTT TRBJ1-1 once NA TRBV10-2
CASSEGDISRETQYF TGTGCCAGCAGTGAAGGGGACATTTCCCGAGAGACCCAGTACTTC TRBJ2-5 NA NA TRBV6-1
CASSGGDYEQYF TGCGCCAGTTCAGGGGGCGACTACGAGCAGTACTTC TRBJ2-7 NA TRBD1 TRBV10-2
CASSQAWDRPTRGEQFF TGCGCCAGCAGCCAGGCTTGGGACAGGCCAACAAGGGGGGAGCAGTTCTTC TRBJ2-1 NA TRBD1 TRBV4-3
CSGASGYEQYF TGCAGTGGGGCTAGCGGGTACGAGCAGTACTTC TRBJ2-7 few TRBD2 TRBV20-1
CASSLGQGNFETQYF TGTGCCAGCAGCTTAGGGCAGGGGAACTTTGAGACCCAGTACTTC TRBJ2-5 few NA TRBV7-9
CSVVEVFRGWNTEAFF TGCAGCGTTGTGGAGGTTTTCAGGGGATGGAACACTGAAGCTTTCTTT TRBJ1-1 NA NA TRBV29-1
CASSWRGLYNEQFF TGTGCCAGCAGTTGGCGGGGGCTGTACAATGAGCAGTTCTTC TRBJ2-1 NA NA TRBV27
CASSPGQGTYYAYEQYF TGTGCCAGCTCACCGGGACAGGGGACCTATTACGCCTACGAGCAGTACTTC TRBJ2-7 few TRBD1 TRBV18
CASSFRGEETQYF TGCGCCAGCAGCTTCCGGGGGGAAGAGACCCAGTACTTC TRBJ2-5 NA TRBD2 TRBV5-1
CASSRDTYSYEQYF TGTGCCAGCAGCCGGGACACCTACTCCTACGAGCAGTACTTC TRBJ2-7 NA NA TRBV9
CASSGSRGRSYEQYF TGTGCCAGCAGTGGAAGCCGGGGAAGATCCTACGAGCAGTACTTC TRBJ2-7 NA NA TRBV6-1
CASRTGVPNEKLFF TGTGCCAGCAGAACAGGGGTCCCTAATGAAAAACTGTTTTTT TRBJ1-4 few TRBD1 TRBV6-5
CASTWQVNTEAFF TGCGCCAGTACTTGGCAGGTGAACACTGAAGCTTTCTTT TRBJ1-1 NA NA TRBV10-2
CAAPLVSGDTGELFF TGCGCCGCCCCCCTCGTTAGCGGAGACACCGGGGAGCTGTTTTTT TRBJ2-2 NA NA TRBV10-2
CASSRTDRPLYGYTF TGTGCCAGCAGCCGGACCGACAGGCCGCTCTATGGCTACACCTTC TRBJ1-2 NA NA TRBV5-6
CASSRGTEAFF TGTGCCAGCAGTAGGGGGACTGAAGCTTTCTTT TRBJ1-1 NA NA TRBV6-5
CAWSRPGQGFQPQHF TGTGCCTGGAGTCGACCGGGACAGGGGTTTCAGCCCCAGCATTTT TRBJ1-5 NA TRBD1 TRBV30
CASSDRDRHLAYNYGYTF TGTGCCAGCAGCGACAGGGACAGACACCTCGCCTATAACTATGGCTACACCTTC TRBJ1-2 NA TRBD1 TRBV9
CASSFGSPLSNQPQHF TGTGCCAGCAGCTTTGGCAGTCCTCTTAGCAATCAGCCCCAGCATTTT TRBJ1-5 NA NA TRBV7-2
CASRPPGTAGRYTF TGTGCCAGCAGACCCCCCGGGACAGCAGGCCGCTACACCTTC TRBJ1-2 NA TRBD1 TRBV6-5
CASSIRQGAGELFF TGTGCCAGCTCAATCCGACAGGGGGCCGGGGAGCTGTTTTTT TRBJ2-2 NA TRBD1 TRBV18
CASSKAITGDGELFF TGTGCCAGCAGCAAAGCTATTACAGGCGACGGGGAGCTGTTTTTT TRBJ2-2 once NA TRBV7-2
CASSFQGNYEQYF TGCGCCAGCAGCTTCCAGGGTAACTACGAGCAGTACTTC TRBJ2-7 NA NA TRBV5-1
CASSLLAGGPRETQYF TGTGCCAGCAGCTTACTAGCGGGGGGTCCCCGGGAGACCCAGTACTTC TRBJ2-5 NA TRBD2 TRBV7-9
CASSLRNTIYF TGTGCCAGCAGCCTTAGAAACACCATATATTTT TRBJ1-3 NA NA TRBV7-9